The 27 T cell receptor beta chains below were found in one sample sequenced in a study of T cell responses to AZD1222 COVID-19 vaccine. The method was immunoSEQ multiplex PCR; TCRdb's version includes in-frame clones alone and lacks a portion of them. This sample has around 150,000 clones, with 80% to 95% found just once. The source material was peripheral blood, sampled 28 days after the second AZD1222 dose. The receptors derive from an adult who received the AZD1222 COVID-19 vaccine.

The J gene is TRBJ1-4, the V gene TRBV4-3; 8 nucleotides agree with TRBD1. Losses at the gene ends were 3 bases for V and 4 bases for J; bases not matched to a gene: 4. CDR1 is LGHNA and CDR2 is YSLEER in the germline V gene. The length of the CDR3 is 15 residues. This chain's CDR3 is CASSHGDRGNEKLFF. The CDR3 nucleotides are TGCGCCAGCAGCCATGGCGACAGGGGTAATGAAAAACTGTTTTTT.

The chain couples TRBV6-1 to TRBJ2-7; D not resolved. This CDR3 is built from 15 residues. Trimming took off 3 bases at V and 4 bases at J, with 16 bases between the two ends. Germline CDR1 MNHNS, CDR2 SASEGT. CDR3 amino acids: CASSEPGLVPYEQYF. CDR3 DNA: TGTGCCAGCAGTGAGCCAGGCTTGGTGCCTTACGAGCAGTACTTC.

The V and J genes are TRBV10-3 and TRBJ2-5; 9 nucleotides match TRBD2. Losses at the gene ends were 9 bases for V and 4 bases for J; bases not matched to a gene: 6. The CDR3 runs to 13 residues. CDR1 and CDR2 (germline): ENHRY, SYGVKD. CDR3 DNA: TGTGCCATTAGCGGGAGTGGGGGAGAGACCCAGTACTTC. Residues: CAISGSGGETQYF.

The V gene is TRBV3-1 (or the pseudogene TRBV3-2), the J gene TRBJ1-1; a possible D gene is TRBD1 (6 bases). Germline values: CDR1 LGHDT, CDR2 YNNKEL (reference sequence). The CDR3 is 15 amino acids. V lost 2 bases and J lost 1, with 11 bases in between. CDR3 DNA: TGTGCCAGCAGCCAAAAAGGAGGGGGGAACACTGAAGCTTTCTTT. Translating gives CASSQKGGGNTEAFF.

This clone was seen only a few times. The chain employs TRBV6-1 and TRBJ2-3; 10 bases are shared with TRBD2. The germline V gene has CDR1 MNHNS and CDR2 SASEGT. This CDR3 is 15 amino acids long. V gave up 2 bases and J gave up 6 bases; unmatched junction bases: 5. CDR3 region: CASSESSGSADTQYF. CDR3 nucleotide sequence: TGTGCCAGCAGTGAATCTAGCGGGAGTGCCGATACGCAGTATTTT.

The chain joins TRBV7-8 to TRBJ1-5, with TRBD1 identical over 9 bases. Trimming at V came to 2 bases and at J to 4 bases, leaving 6 bases not matched to a gene. CDR1 SGHVS and CDR2 FQNEAQ come from the germline V gene. CDR3 size: 16 residues. The CDR3 spells CASSLLTGGMNQPQHF. In DNA, the CDR3 is TGTGCCAGCAGCTTACTGACAGGGGGTATGAATCAGCCCCAGCATTTT.

The rearrangement uses TRBV20-1 and TRBJ2-5; the D gene is possibly TRBD1 (6 bases). The V gene's germline CDR1 is DFQATT and CDR2 SNEGSKA (reference sequence). The V gene lost 3 bases and the J gene lost 5 bases, with 16 bases spanning the gap. The CDR3 is 14 amino acids. The CDR3 loop reads CSASAGVQGETQYF. For the CDR3, the DNA is TGCAGTGCTAGTGCCGGGGTTCAGGGGGAGACCCAGTACTTC.

The chain carries TRBV6-6 and TRBJ2-3; 7 nucleotides align to TRBD2. Germline V gene lookup returns CDR1 MNHNY and CDR2 SVGAGI (reference sequence). CDR3 size: 16 residues. V gave up 1 base and J gave up 2 bases; unmatched junction bases: 6. In DNA, the CDR3 is TGTGCCAGCAGTTACTTCTGGGACTACTCCACAGATACGCAGTATTTT. It encodes CASSYFWDYSTDTQYF.

CDR3 coding DNA: TGCGCCAGCAGCTTGGCCGGGTCCTATGGCTACACCTTC. Protein sequence: CASSLAGSYGYTF. The J gene is TRBJ1-2, the V gene TRBV5-1; no firm D call. CDR1 and CDR2 (germline): SGHRS, YFSETQ. The CDR3 is 13 residues long. The germline V and J ends were trimmed by 0 bases and 4 bases, with 7 bases remaining between them.

The CDR3 DNA is TGTGCCAGCAGTTACGGGGGTCCCTACGAGCAGTACTTC. This codes for CASSYGGPYEQYF. The chain couples TRBV6-5 to TRBJ2-7; the D call may be TRBD1 or TRBD2 (5 bases each). V was shortened by 2 bases and J by 2 bases, with 7 bases between the two germline ends. Germline lookup yields CDR1 MNHEY and CDR2 SVGAGI. The CDR3 is 13 amino acids.

The V call is TRBV28, the J call TRBJ1-1, with D uncertain. The V and J ends lost 7 bases and 9 bases respectively, with 18 bases between them. This CDR3 is 13 amino acids long. CDR1 MDHEN and CDR2 SYDVKM come from the germline V gene. The CDR3 DNA reads as TGTGCCAGCAAGGGATCCACGGCGATACAAGCTTTCTTT. This encodes CASKGSTAIQAFF.

The J gene is TRBJ2-7, the V gene TRBV6-6; 9 bases are shared with TRBD1. The CDR3 loop spans 14 amino acids. Germline CDR1 and CDR2: MNHNY and SVGAGI (reference sequence). With 2 bases clipped from V and 5 bases from J, the junction kept 4 bases outside the gene matches. CDR3 sequence reads: CASSYTQGANEQYF. The CDR3, as DNA: TGTGCCAGCAGTTACACACAGGGGGCAAACGAGCAGTACTTC.

V is TRBV2 and J is TRBJ1-1, with D possibly TRBD1 on 5 matching bases. Germline loops: CDR1 SNHLY, CDR2 FYNNEI. The CDR3 covers 13 residues. The V end lost 10 bases, the J end lost 4 bases, and 16 bases lay between the germline ends. Here the CDR3 reads CATALGEGTEAFF. The CDR3, as DNA: TGTGCCACCGCGCTGGGGGAGGGCACTGAAGCTTTCTTT.

This clone was found once. In the same sample, other DNA sequences code for this CDR3. The chain links TRBV29-1 to TRBJ1-1, with D unclear. Germline loops: CDR1 SQVTM, CDR2 ANQGSEA. The CDR3 totals 12 residues. The V and J ends lost 4 bases and 0 bases respectively, with 6 bases between them. This CDR3 is CSVVPMNTEAFF. In DNA form, the CDR3 reads TGCAGCGTTGTGCCCATGAACACTGAAGCTTTCTTT.

The V gene is TRBV15, the J gene TRBJ1-1, with TRBD1 matching over 8 bases. J lost 4 bases, V lost 0 bases, and 1 base had no gene match. Germline CDR1 is LNHNV and CDR2 is YYDKDF (reference sequence). The CDR3 has 14 amino acids. The CDR3 sequence is CATSREQGGTEAFF. In DNA form, the CDR3 reads TGTGCCACCAGCAGAGAACAGGGGGGCACTGAAGCTTTCTTT.

This chain's CDR3 is CASSTHGLSEAFF. DNA for the CDR3: TGTGCCAGTAGTACACACGGCCTCTCTGAAGCTTTCTTT. The V gene is TRBV19, the J gene TRBJ1-1; D ambiguous. Germline V lookup: CDR1 LNHDA, CDR2 SQIVND (reference sequence). V dropped 4 bases and J dropped 6 bases, with 12 bases sitting between them. The CDR3 sequence is 13 residues long.

The V call is TRBV25-1, the J call TRBJ1-2, with a weak D call TRBD1 (5 bases). The germline gives CDR1 MGHDK, CDR2 SYGVNS. V lost 3 bases to trimming and J lost 8 bases, with 10 bases between them. There are 12 residues in the CDR3. The CDR3 region is CASSDRERGYTF. The DNA of the CDR3 is TGTGCCAGCAGTGACAGGGAGCGGGGCTACACCTTC.

This rearrangement joins TRBV10-2 to TRBJ1-6, with D maybe TRBD1 (6 bases). The germline CDR1 and CDR2 sequences are WSHSY and SAAADI. With 8 bases removed from V and 5 bases from J, the gap between germline ends came to 10 bases. CDR3 length: 13 residues. The CDR3 region has the DNA TGCGCCAGCTGGGACACCAATAATTCACCCCTCCACTTT. It is translated as CASWDTNNSPLHF.

The chain links TRBV4-2 to TRBJ1-2; D is possibly TRBD1 (5 bases). V shed 0 bases and J shed 7 bases, with 18 bases lying between them. Germline CDR1 LGHNA, CDR2 YNFKEQ. CDR3 length equals 16 residues. In nucleotides, the CDR3 is TGTGCCAGCAGCCAAGAAATTCACCCAGGGCGAGGTGGCTACACCTTC. Translation: CASSQEIHPGRGGYTF.

The rearrangement uses TRBV12-3 or TRBV12-4 and TRBJ2-4, with 7 bases lining up with TRBD1. The V and J ends lost 3 bases and 7 bases, in that order; junction bases with no gene match: 3. The CDR3 totals 13 residues. The chain's CDR3 is CASSFLQGNIQYF. CDR3 nucleotide sequence: TGTGCCAGCAGTTTCTTACAGGGGAACATTCAGTACTTC.

The rearrangement links TRBV30 to TRBJ1-3; TRBD1 is a possible D gene (5 bases). V was shortened by 1 base and J by 2 bases, with 12 bases between the two germline ends. The germline V gene has CDR1 GTSNPN and CDR2 SVGIG (reference sequence). The CDR3 covers 15 residues. This CDR3 reads CAWSGDGRAGNTIYF. Written as DNA, the CDR3 is TGTGCCTGGAGTGGGGACGGCAGGGCTGGAAACACCATATATTTT.

The genes are TRBV18 and TRBJ1-5; D not resolved. V dropped 5 bases and J dropped 4 bases, with 15 bases sitting between them. The V gene's germline CDR1 is KGHSH and CDR2 LQKENI. The CDR3 spans 15 residues. The CDR3 sequence is CASSTIGNSNQPQHF. In nucleotides, the CDR3 is TGTGCCAGCTCAACCATAGGGAACAGTAATCAGCCCCAGCATTTT.

This chain links TRBV7-8 with TRBJ2-3; D ambiguous. The CDR3 totals 14 residues. The V end lost 0 bases, the J end lost 6 bases, and 10 bases lay between the germline ends. Germline lookup yields CDR1 SGHVS and CDR2 FQNEAQ. This CDR3 reads CASSLALGMDTQYF. In nucleotides, the CDR3 is TGTGCCAGCAGCTTAGCTCTGGGGATGGATACGCAGTATTTT.

The chain uses TRBV6-5 and TRBJ1-1; D remains unclear. This CDR3 contains 12 residues. V was cut by 2 bases and J by 8 bases, with 9 bases left in between. Per the germline V gene, CDR1 is MNHEY and CDR2 is SVGAGI. In DNA, the CDR3 is TGTGCCAGCAGTTACGGGAGGGCCGAAGCTTTCTTT. Protein: CASSYGRAEAFF.

The rearrangement uses TRBV5-1 and TRBJ1-2; TRBD1 matches 7 bases. V lost 4 bases and J lost 8; bases outside the gene matches: 8. The germline gives CDR1 SGHRS, CDR2 YFSETQ. The CDR3 sequence is 13 residues long. The CDR3 DNA reads TGCGCCAGCAGCATTACAGGGGTCGGCGGCTACACCTTC. Its protein product is CASSITGVGGYTF.

The rearrangement uses TRBV28 and TRBJ2-5; weak D call: TRBD1 (6 bases). The CDR3 runs 15 residues. The germline V and J ends were trimmed by 5 bases and 2 bases, with 15 bases remaining between them. Germline loops: CDR1 MDHEN, CDR2 SYDVKM. Here the CDR3 reads CASSTRTAMQETQYF. For the CDR3, the DNA is TGTGCCAGCAGTACGAGGACAGCCATGCAAGAGACCCAGTACTTC.

The genes are TRBV27 and TRBJ2-3; 7 bases agree with TRBD2. The CDR3 spans 13 residues. The V segment lost 8 bases and the J segment 3 bases; nucleotides outside the gene matches: 5. The germline gives CDR1 MNHEY, CDR2 SMNVEV (reference sequence). The CDR3 loop reads CASSGGRTDTQYF. DNA of the CDR3: TGTGCCAGCTCGGGCGGGAGAACAGATACGCAGTATTTT.